The sequence of this T cell receptor beta chain was determined in a study of CXCR3-negative and CXCR3-positive naive CD8 T cells. Whole-study findings and limits: CXCR3-positive naive cells had TRB CDR3s that were more hydrophobic than CXCR3-negative naive cells had.

Notes on this clonotype: The antigen remains unidentified.

In germline, CDR1 is WNHNN, CDR2 SYGVQD (reference sequence). This CDR3 region has 15 residues. Researchers prepared the TRB cDNA libraries using 5' RACE with UMI labels. With the 5' RACE reads reprocessed, TCRdb shows one record per CDR3 protein and no DNA. In all, the sample yields under 70,000 distinct CDR3 sequences. The TCR was taken from a human donor in good health. Some clones in this sample may be carry-over from other donors' samples. Specimen: naive CXCR3+ CD8+ T cells from blood. Subset denoted: CD45RO-CCR7+CD27+CD95- naive CD8+ T cells expressing CXCR3 (TNR3+). The chain employs TRBV10-1 and TRBJ1-1; TCRdb's D gene call, TRBD1, goes unchecked for lack of DNA. The CDR3: CASSEYPTGNTEAFF.